Listed here are 13 T cell receptor beta chains from one sample, sequenced in a study of shared clonotypes between healthy human individuals. Naive CD8 isolation took CD45RO-negative cells positively selected for CCR7 and excluded terminally differentiated effector memory CD45RA+ cells. TCRdb's table, derived via immunoSEQ multiplex PCR, lists solely in-frame clones and lacks some. The sample has around 2,100,000 clones, 85% to 95% seen once. Sequencing was performed on naive CD8+ T cells sorted from blood. Receptors were obtained from a man aged 18-30 years in good health.

In its sample, this clone was seen once. This chain links TRBV5-1 with TRBJ1-2; a possible D gene is TRBD1 (5 bases). CDR1 and CDR2 from the germline V gene are SGHRS and YFSETQ. V was shortened by 4 bases and J by 1 base, with 23 bases between the two germline ends. The CDR3 extends over 18 amino acids. CDR3 coding DNA: TGCGCCAGCAGCCCTACTAAGATTGACCGGGGGGGTAACTATGGCTACACCTTC. It specifies CASSPTKIDRGGNYGYTF.

The chain uses TRBV28 and TRBJ2-5; 7 bases line up with TRBD1. This CDR3 contains 14 residues. Germline loops: CDR1 MDHEN, CDR2 SYDVKM. V trimming: 6 bases; J trimming: 1 base; junction bases outside the gene matches: 5. CDR3 residues: CASSLDRVQETQYF. The CDR3 DNA sequence: TGTGCCAGCAGCCTAGACAGGGTCCAAGAGACCCAGTACTTC.

The CDR3 loop is CASSAYGGISYNEQFF. Here the CDR3 DNA reads TGTGCCAGCAGCGCCTACGGGGGGATCTCCTACAATGAGCAGTTCTTC. The gene calls are TRBV9 and TRBJ2-1; 7 bases map to TRBD2. The CDR3 has 16 residues. The germline CDR1 and CDR2 sequences are SGDLS and YYNGEE. V lost 3 bases to trimming and J lost 0 bases; unmatched junction nucleotides: 6. The entire variable domain, with the rest obtained from reference TRBV9 and TRBJ2-1, is as follows: DSGVTQTPKHLITATGQRVTLRCSPRSGDLSVYWYQQSLDQGLQFLIQYYNGEERAKGNILERFSAQQFPDLHSELNLSSLELGDSALYFCASSAYGGISYNEQFFGPGTRLTVL.

This clone was observed once. The chain uses TRBV19 and TRBJ2-7; the match to TRBD2 covers 7 bases. The germline V gene encodes CDR1 LNHDA and CDR2 SQIVND (reference sequence). The CDR3 length is 13 residues. The J segment lost 6 bases and the V segment lost 8 bases, leaving 10 bases of the junction unmatched. Written as DNA, the CDR3 is TGTGCCAGTCGAGGGAGGGGTGGCTCCGAGCAGTACTTC. This encodes CASRGRGGSEQYF.

The chain recombines TRBV4-3 with TRBJ2-7; D is undetermined. CDR1 LGHNA and CDR2 YSLEER come from the germline V gene. CDR3 size: 17 residues. V dropped 0 bases and J dropped 6 bases, with 21 bases sitting between them. CDR3 coding DNA: TGCGCCAGCAGCCAAGAAGGAACGACATTCGGACGCTCCGAGCAGTACTTC. The encoded protein is CASSQEGTTFGRSEQYF.

V is TRBV11-2 and J is TRBJ2-3, with 9 bases identical to TRBD2. Losses at the gene ends were 0 bases for V and 6 bases for J; bases not matched to a gene: 10. The CDR3 extends over 17 amino acids. The germline V gene encodes CDR1 SGHAT and CDR2 FQNNGV. The CDR3 nucleotides read TGTGCCAGCAGCTTAGACCTCGGGCTAGCGGGACTGGATACGCAGTATTTT. Protein sequence: CASSLDLGLAGLDTQYF.

The chain carries TRBV6-6 and TRBJ1-1, with D hard to call. The CDR3 sequence is 13 residues long. Germline CDR1 and CDR2: MNHNY and SVGAGI (reference sequence). V lost 8 bases, J lost 1 base, and 11 bases lay in between. CDR3 region: CASLFTPNTEAFF. CDR3 sequence (DNA): TGTGCCAGCCTTTTTACACCGAACACTGAAGCTTTCTTT.

This clone was recorded only once. The chain has TRBV11-2 and TRBJ2-7; D possibly corresponds to TRBD1 (5 bases). Trimming removed 1 base at V and 6 bases at J, with 10 bases between. This CDR3 comprises 13 residues. Germline V gene data show CDR1 as SGHAT and CDR2 as FQNNGV. CDR3 bases: TGTGCCAGCAGCTTAGTAGGGGAAGGCGAGCAGTACTTC. Protein sequence: CASSLVGEGEQYF.

This chain uses TRBV20-1 with TRBJ2-7; D remains ambiguous. Germline V lookup: CDR1 DFQATT, CDR2 SNEGSKA (reference sequence). The V and J ends lost 0 bases and 5 bases respectively, with 5 bases between them. This CDR3 spans 11 amino acids. CDR3 coding DNA: TGCAGTGCTAGAGATGGCCACGAGCAGTACTTC. Residues: CSARDGHEQYF.

V and J are TRBV13 and TRBJ2-3; 7 bases align to TRBD2. This CDR3 region has 15 residues. CDR1 PRHDT and CDR2 FYEKMQ come from the germline V gene (reference sequence). V dropped 8 bases and J dropped 5; count of bases not matched to a gene: 13. CDR3 bases: TGTGCCAGCTCGGGACTTGCGGGAGTGGTAGATACGCAGTATTTT. Its protein is CASSGLAGVVDTQYF.

The chain carries TRBV30 and TRBJ1-2, with TRBD1 identical over 11 bases. This CDR3 is built from 15 residues. The junction had 8 bases not matched to a gene; V was cut back by 1 base and J by 7 bases. Germline V gene sequence: CDR1 GTSNPN, CDR2 SVGIG (reference sequence). The CDR3 DNA follows: TGTGCCTGGAGTGGGATAGGACAGGGGGCCGGTGGCTACACCTTC. Translated: CAWSGIGQGAGGYTF.

J is TRBJ2-7 and V is TRBV11-2; D might be TRBD2 (5 bases). The V gene lost 5 bases and the J gene lost 7 bases, with 18 bases spanning the gap. The CDR3 is 14 amino acids. CDR1 is SGHAT, CDR2 FQNNGV, per germline. The CDR3 region has the DNA TGTGCCAGCAGCCCCGATCTGGGGTCGGGGGAGCAGTACTTC. It specifies CASSPDLGSGEQYF.

V is TRBV4-3 and J is TRBJ2-5; 10 bases line up with TRBD2. V lost 4 bases, J lost 3 bases, and 14 bases stayed unmatched. CDR1 and CDR2 from the germline V gene are LGHNA and YSLEER. This CDR3 has 18 residues. CDR3 sequence: CASSPQEAGLAAKETQYF. CDR3 nucleotides: TGCGCCAGCAGCCCTCAAGAAGCAGGACTAGCGGCAAAAGAGACCCAGTACTTC.